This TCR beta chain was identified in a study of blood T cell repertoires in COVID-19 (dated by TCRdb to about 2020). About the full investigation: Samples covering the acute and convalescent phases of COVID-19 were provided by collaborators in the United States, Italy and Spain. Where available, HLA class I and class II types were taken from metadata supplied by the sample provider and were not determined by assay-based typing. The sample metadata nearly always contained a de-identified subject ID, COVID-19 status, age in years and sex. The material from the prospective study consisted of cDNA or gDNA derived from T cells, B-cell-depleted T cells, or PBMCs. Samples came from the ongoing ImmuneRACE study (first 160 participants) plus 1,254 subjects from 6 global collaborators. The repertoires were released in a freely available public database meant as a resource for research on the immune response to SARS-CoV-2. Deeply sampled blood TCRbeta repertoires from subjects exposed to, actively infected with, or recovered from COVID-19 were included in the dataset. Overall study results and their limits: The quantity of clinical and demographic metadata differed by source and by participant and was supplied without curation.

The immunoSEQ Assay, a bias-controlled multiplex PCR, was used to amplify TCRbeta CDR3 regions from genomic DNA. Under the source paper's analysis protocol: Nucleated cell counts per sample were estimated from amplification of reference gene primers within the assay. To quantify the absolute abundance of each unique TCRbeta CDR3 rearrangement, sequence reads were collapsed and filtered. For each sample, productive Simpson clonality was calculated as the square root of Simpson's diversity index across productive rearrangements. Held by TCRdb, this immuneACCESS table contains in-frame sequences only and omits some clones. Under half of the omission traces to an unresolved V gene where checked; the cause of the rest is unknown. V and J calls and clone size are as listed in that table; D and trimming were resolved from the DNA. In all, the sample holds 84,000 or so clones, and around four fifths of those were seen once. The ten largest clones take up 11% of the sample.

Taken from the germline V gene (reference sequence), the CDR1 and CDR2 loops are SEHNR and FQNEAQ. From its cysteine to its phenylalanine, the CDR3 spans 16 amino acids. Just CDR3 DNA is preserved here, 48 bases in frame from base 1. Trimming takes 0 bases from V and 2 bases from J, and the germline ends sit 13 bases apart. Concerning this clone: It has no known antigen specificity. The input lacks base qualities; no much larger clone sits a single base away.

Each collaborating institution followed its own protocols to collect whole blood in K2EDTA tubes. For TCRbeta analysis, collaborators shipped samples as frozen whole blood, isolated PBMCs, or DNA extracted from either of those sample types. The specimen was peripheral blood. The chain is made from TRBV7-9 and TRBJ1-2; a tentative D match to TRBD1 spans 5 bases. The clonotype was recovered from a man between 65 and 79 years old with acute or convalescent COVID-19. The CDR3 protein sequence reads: CASSLAGGDRNYGYTF. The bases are TGTGCCAGCAGCTTAGCGGGAGGAGACAGAAACTATGGCTACACCTTC.